Listed below are T cell receptor beta chains from one sample, sequenced in a study of blood T cell repertoires in COVID-19. The table came from immunoSEQ multiplex PCR; TCRdb's copy has only in-frame clones and leaves some out. There are roughly 120,000 clones in the sample; roughly 80% occur only once, and about an eighth lies in the top ten. The sequenced sample was peripheral blood. The receptors stem from a human donor in a cohort sampled during active COVID-19. Each CDR3 is given with its conserved first and last residue. D genes are given only for firm matches. Clone size is shown for a subset of rows, as once, few, many or a class of expanded clone.

D	V	J	length	size	DNA	CDR3
.	TRBV28	TRBJ2-3	15	.	TGTGCCAGCAGTCCGGCGGGACTGTCCACAGATACGCAGTATTTT	CASSPAGLSTDTQYF
TRBD1	TRBV28	TRBJ1-2	11	.	TGTGCCAGCAGAAAGGACAGGGACCCTACCTTC	CASRKDRDPTF
TRBD2	TRBV6-2/TRBV6-3	TRBJ2-7	19	.	TGTGCCAGCAGTTACTCCAGCGGGGGGCGTGGACGGAGATCCTACGAGCAGTACTTC	CASSYSSGGRGRRSYEQYF
.	TRBV13	TRBJ1-5	17	.	TGTGCCAGCAGCTTGGACCTAACAGGGTTGGGCAATCAGCCCCAGCATTTT	CASSLDLTGLGNQPQHF
.	TRBV6-5	TRBJ1-2	15	.	TGTGCCAGCAGTCGGCAGGACAGCTTAAACTATGGCTACACCTTC	CASSRQDSLNYGYTF
.	TRBV5-1	TRBJ2-7	13	.	TGCGCCAGCGGCATGACAGGCACTTACGAGCAGTACTTC	CASGMTGTYEQYF
TRBD2	TRBV19	TRBJ2-1	16	.	TGTGCCAGTAGCACCCCGAACCTAGCGGGGCACAATGAGCAGTTCTTC	CASSTPNLAGHNEQFF
TRBD2	TRBV3-1/TRBV3-2	TRBJ2-3	16	.	TGTGCCAGCAGCCAAGAGGGGGGGGGAGGCACAGATACGCAGTATTTT	CASSQEGGGGTDTQYF
TRBD1	TRBV5-6	TRBJ1-2	13	.	TGTGCCAGCAGCTCTGGACAGGCCTATGGCTACACCTTC	CASSSGQAYGYTF
TRBD1	TRBV7-2	TRBJ2-7	14	.	TGTGCCAGCAGCTCGGGACAGGGGGTCTACGAGCAGTACTTC	CASSSGQGVYEQYF
.	TRBV11-2	TRBJ1-1	14	.	TGTGCCAGCAGCTTAGCAGGGATGAACACTGAAGCTTTCTTT	CASSLAGMNTEAFF
.	TRBV18	TRBJ1-1	15	.	TGTGCCAGCTCACCCGTCTCGGGCAGGGGTACTGAAGCTTTCTTT	CASSPVSGRGTEAFF
TRBD2	TRBV19	TRBJ2-1	14	.	TGTGCCAGTAGTAGAGGGGAGGGGTACAATGAGCAGTTCTTC	CASSRGEGYNEQFF
.	TRBV14	TRBJ2-5	15	.	TGTGCCAGCAGCCAAGGTCGGGGGGCGGGTGAGACCCAGTACTTC	CASSQGRGAGETQYF
TRBD1	TRBV6-5	TRBJ1-1	14	few	TGTGCCAGCAGTTACGACAGGGGGCGGACTGAAGCTTTCTTT	CASSYDRGRTEAFF
.	TRBV6-5	TRBJ1-6	13	once	TGTGCCGCCAGGAAAGGCTTGAATTCACCCCTCCACTTT	CAARKGLNSPLHF
.	TRBV20-1	TRBJ2-3	13	.	TGCAGTGCTAGTTGGGGACTCACAGATACGCAGTATTTT	CSASWGLTDTQYF
TRBD1	TRBV27	TRBJ1-1	15	few	TGTGCCAGCAGTTTATCGGGACAGGCGAACACTGAAGCTTTCTTT	CASSLSGQANTEAFF
TRBD1	TRBV7-8	TRBJ1-4	15	.	TGTGCCAGCAGCCGCGGGACAGGGGGCGGAGAAAAACTGTTTTTT	CASSRGTGGGEKLFF
.	TRBV6-5	TRBJ1-6	14	few	TGTGCCAGCACCGCACAGGGAACAACCTCACCCCTCCACTTT	CASTAQGTTSPLHF
.	TRBV29-1	TRBJ1-1	14	.	TGCAGCGCCGCAGAGCGGGTGCCGAACACTGAAGCTTTCTTT	CSAAERVPNTEAFF
.	TRBV11-3	TRBJ2-5	14	.	TGTGCCAGCAGCCCAGGAGGCCTCTTGGAGACCCAGTACTTC	CASSPGGLLETQYF
.	TRBV3-1/TRBV3-2	TRBJ2-2	14	.	TGTGCCAGCAGACAAAAGGGGGACACCGGGGAGCTGTTTTTT	CASRQKGDTGELFF
.	TRBV12-3/TRBV12-4	TRBJ2-2	12	.	TGTGCCAGCAGTTTCGAGGGCGGGGAGCTGTTTTTT	CASSFEGGELFF
TRBD1	TRBV10-3	TRBJ1-4	17	few	TGTGCCATCAGTGAAAGCCTCCTCGGGACAGGCTCTGAAAAACTGTTTTTT	CAISESLLGTGSEKLFF
.	TRBV10-3	TRBJ2-3	16	.	TGTGCCATCAGCGATGAGGATAGCGGCTACACAGATACGCAGTATTTT	CAISDEDSGYTDTQYF
.	TRBV5-1	TRBJ2-3	16	.	TGCGCCAGCAGCTTGGATGGACACCTGGAGTCAGATACGCAGTATTTT	CASSLDGHLESDTQYF
TRBD1	TRBV3-1/TRBV3-2	TRBJ1-1	13	.	TGTGCCAGCAGCCAACAGGGGGCCCCTGAAGCTTTCTTT	CASSQQGAPEAFF
TRBD1	TRBV5-6	TRBJ2-3	13	.	TGTGCCAGCAGCTTGGGACAGGGCGGTACGCAGTATTTT	CASSLGQGGTQYF
.	TRBV21-1	TRBJ1-1	10	.	TGTGCCAGCAGCATGGGACAGGCTTTCTTT	CASSMGQAFF
.	TRBV3-1/TRBV3-2	TRBJ1-4	16	once	TGTGCCAGCAGCCAATCAATGGACAGCATAGTTGAAAAACTGTTTTTT	CASSQSMDSIVEKLFF
.	TRBV6-5	TRBJ1-5	13	.	TGTGCCAGCAGTTTAGGGGGGGATCAGCCCCAGCATTTT	CASSLGGDQPQHF
.	TRBV24-1	TRBJ2-5	13	.	TGTGCCACCAGTGATGGGCAGGCGGAGACCCAGTACTTC	CATSDGQAETQYF
.	TRBV19	TRBJ1-1	15	.	TGTGCCAGTAGTTTGGAGGGGCGGCTGGGCACTGAAGCTTTCTTT	CASSLEGRLGTEAFF
.	TRBV5-1	TRBJ2-5	15	.	TGCGCCAGCAGCTTGCGGGGGGCTTATCAAGAGACCCAGTACTTC	CASSLRGAYQETQYF
TRBD1	TRBV11-2	TRBJ2-7	17	.	TGTGCCAGCAGCTCCTATACGGCGGGACAGGGTGGCAACGAGCAGTACTTC	CASSSYTAGQGGNEQYF
.	TRBV6-5	TRBJ2-7	15	.	TGTGCCAGCAGTTACTCGTTATCAGTTTTCTACGAGCAGTACTTC	CASSYSLSVFYEQYF